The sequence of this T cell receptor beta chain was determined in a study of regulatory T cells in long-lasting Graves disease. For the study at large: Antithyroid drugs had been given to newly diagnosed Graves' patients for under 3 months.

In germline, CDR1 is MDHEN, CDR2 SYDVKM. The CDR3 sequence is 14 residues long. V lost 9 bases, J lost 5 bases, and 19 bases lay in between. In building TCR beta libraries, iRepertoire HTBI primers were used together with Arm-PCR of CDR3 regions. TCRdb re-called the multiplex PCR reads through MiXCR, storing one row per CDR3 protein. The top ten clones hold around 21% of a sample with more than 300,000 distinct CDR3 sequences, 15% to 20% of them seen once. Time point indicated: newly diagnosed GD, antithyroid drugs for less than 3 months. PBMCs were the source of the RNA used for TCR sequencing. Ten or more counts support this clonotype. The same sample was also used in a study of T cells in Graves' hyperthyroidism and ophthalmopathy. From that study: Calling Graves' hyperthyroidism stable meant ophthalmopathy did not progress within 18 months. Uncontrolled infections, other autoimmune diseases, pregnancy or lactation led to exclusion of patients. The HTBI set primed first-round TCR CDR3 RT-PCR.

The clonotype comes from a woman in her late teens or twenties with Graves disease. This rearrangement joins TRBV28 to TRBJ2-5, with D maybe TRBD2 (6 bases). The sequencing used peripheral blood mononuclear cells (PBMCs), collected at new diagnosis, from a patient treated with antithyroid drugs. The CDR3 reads CASMTTGDVETQYF. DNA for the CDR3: TGTGCCAGTATGACGACGGGGGACGTTGAGACCCAGTACTTC.